This T cell receptor (beta chain) was captured in a study of T cell responses to AZD1222 COVID-19 vaccine. Regarding this clone: Its specificity is not known.

Germline-derived CDR1 and CDR2 are SEHNR and FQNEAQ (reference sequence). Between the trimmed V and J ends, which lost 5 bases and 8 bases, there was a span of 16 bases. The CDR3 contains 14 residues. This table comes from immunoSEQ multiplex PCR, and its TCRdb copy is limited to in-frame clones, with some not included. Of tens of thousands of clones listed, about nine tenths are singletons. Whether given at about 4 or about 12 weeks, second doses were pooled. Study-wide results and limits: Females outnumbered males among donors, who were mostly white British; clonal diversity was possibly underestimated.

J is TRBJ2-1 and V is TRBV7-9, with D perhaps matching TRBD2 (6 bases). The sequences come from peripheral blood, collected 28 days after the second AZD1222 dose. This receptor was obtained from an adult who received the AZD1222 COVID-19 vaccine. The CDR3 loop reads CASSPSGGRDEQFF. As DNA, the CDR3 is TGTGCCAGCAGCCCGTCCGGGGGAAGGGATGAGCAGTTCTTC.